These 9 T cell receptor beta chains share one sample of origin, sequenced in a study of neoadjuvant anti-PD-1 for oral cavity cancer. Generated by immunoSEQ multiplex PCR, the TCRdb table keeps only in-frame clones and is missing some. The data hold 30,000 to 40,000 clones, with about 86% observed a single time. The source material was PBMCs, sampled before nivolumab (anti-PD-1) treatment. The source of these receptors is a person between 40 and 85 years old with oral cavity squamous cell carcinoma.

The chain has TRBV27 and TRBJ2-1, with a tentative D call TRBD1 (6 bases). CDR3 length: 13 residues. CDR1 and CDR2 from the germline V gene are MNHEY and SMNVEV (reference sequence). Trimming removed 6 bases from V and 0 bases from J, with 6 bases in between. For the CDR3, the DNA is TGTGCCAGCAGGGGGGCCTCCTACAATGAGCAGTTCTTC. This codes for CASRGASYNEQFF.

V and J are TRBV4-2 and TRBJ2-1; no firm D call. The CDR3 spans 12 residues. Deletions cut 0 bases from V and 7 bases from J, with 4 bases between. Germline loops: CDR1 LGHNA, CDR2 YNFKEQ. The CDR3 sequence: CASSQEGNEQFF. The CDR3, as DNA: TGTGCCAGCAGCCAAGAAGGAAATGAGCAGTTCTTC.

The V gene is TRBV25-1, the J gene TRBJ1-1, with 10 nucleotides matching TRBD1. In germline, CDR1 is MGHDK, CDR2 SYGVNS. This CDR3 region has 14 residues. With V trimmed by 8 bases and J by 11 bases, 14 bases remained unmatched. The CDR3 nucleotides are TGTGCCAGCGAAGAGGACAGGGGGTATGGTGCGGCTTTCTTT. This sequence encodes CASEEDRGYGAAFF.

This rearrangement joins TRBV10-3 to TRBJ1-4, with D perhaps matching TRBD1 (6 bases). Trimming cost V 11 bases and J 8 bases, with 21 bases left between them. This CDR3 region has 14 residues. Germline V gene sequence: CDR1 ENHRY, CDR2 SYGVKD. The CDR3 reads CASTTAGQGEKLFF. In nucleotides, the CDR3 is TGTGCCTCCACCACCGCGGGGCAGGGGGAAAAACTGTTTTTT.

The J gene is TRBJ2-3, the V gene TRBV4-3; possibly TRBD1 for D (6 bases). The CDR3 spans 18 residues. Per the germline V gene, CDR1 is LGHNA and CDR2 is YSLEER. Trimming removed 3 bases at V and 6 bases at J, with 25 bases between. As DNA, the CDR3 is TGCGCCAGCAGCCATTCTACCTACCGGGACATAAGGGAGGATACGCAGTATTTT. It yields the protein CASSHSTYRDIREDTQYF.

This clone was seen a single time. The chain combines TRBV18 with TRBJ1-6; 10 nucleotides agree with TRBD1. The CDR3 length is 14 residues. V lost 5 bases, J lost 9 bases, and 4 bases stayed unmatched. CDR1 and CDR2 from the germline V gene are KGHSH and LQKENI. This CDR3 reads CASSGTGVASPLHF. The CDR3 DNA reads TGTGCCAGCTCAGGGACAGGGGTCGCTTCACCCCTCCACTTT.

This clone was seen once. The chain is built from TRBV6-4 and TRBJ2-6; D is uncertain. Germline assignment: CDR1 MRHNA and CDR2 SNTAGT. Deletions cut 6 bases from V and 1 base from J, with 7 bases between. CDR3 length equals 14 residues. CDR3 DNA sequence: TGTGCCAGCAGGACATGGTCTGGGGCCAACGTCCTGACTTTC. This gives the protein CASRTWSGANVLTF.

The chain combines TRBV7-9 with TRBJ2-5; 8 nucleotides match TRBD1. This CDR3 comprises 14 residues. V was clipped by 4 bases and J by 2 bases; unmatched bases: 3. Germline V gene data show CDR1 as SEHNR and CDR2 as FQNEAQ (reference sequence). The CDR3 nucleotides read TGTGCCAGCAGCTCGGACAGGGATCAAGAGACCCAGTACTTC. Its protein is CASSSDRDQETQYF.

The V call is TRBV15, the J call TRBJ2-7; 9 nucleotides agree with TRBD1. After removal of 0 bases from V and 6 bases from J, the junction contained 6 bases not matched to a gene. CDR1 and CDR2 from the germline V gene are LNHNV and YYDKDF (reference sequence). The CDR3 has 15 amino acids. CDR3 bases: TGTGCCACCAGCAGAGATGACAGGGGGTTTTCCGAGCAGTACTTC. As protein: CATSRDDRGFSEQYF.